This T cell receptor (beta chain) was documented in a study of T cell changes during pregnancy in multiple sclerosis. The length of the CDR3 is 13 residues. V lost 0 bases and J lost 10, with 10 bases in between. Germline values: CDR1 SGHDT, CDR2 YYEEEE. TCRdb keeps only in-frame clones here, not all; method: immunoSEQ multiplex PCR. The top ten clones hold 2.5% to 3.5% of a sample with tens of thousands of clones, 80% to 95% of them seen once. This clonotype originated in a female donor in good health, enrolled as a control in a pregnancy study. This chain links TRBV5-6 with TRBJ2-2; D might be TRBD1 (5 bases). The specimen comprised peripheral blood, sampled in the third trimester of pregnancy. Here the CDR3 DNA reads TGTGCCAGCAGCTTGGCCGTTGGACAGGAGCTGTTTTTT. This sequence encodes CASSLAVGQELFF.